A selection of T cell receptor beta chains follows, all from one sample in a study of blood T cell repertoires in COVID-19. Generated by immunoSEQ multiplex PCR, the TCRdb table keeps only in-frame clones and is missing some. Seen here are 40,000 to 60,000 clones, 84% observed once, and the top ten hold 1.5% to 2%. Sequencing input: peripheral blood. These receptors all come from a man aged 45-65 years with acute or convalescent COVID-19. Both conserved end residues are trimmed from each CDR3. Each record gives: J gene, V gene, D gene, clone size, CDR3 protein. D genes are given only for firm matches. Where a row states a size, it is once, few, many or the class of an expanded clone; other rows omit it.

J: TRBJ2-7; V: TRBV5-1; D: -; size: -; CDR3: ASSNSGGTYEQY
J: TRBJ2-1; V: TRBV15; D: TRBD2; size: -; CDR3: ATWSGSGYEQF
J: TRBJ1-2; V: TRBV19; D: -; size: once; CDR3: ATTRGREGYGYT
J: TRBJ1-2; V: TRBV19; D: -; size: -; CDR3: ASKRTVPGGYGYT
J: TRBJ2-7; V: TRBV27; D: -; size: -; CDR3: ASSPLRAYEQY
J: TRBJ2-6; V: TRBV4-1; D: TRBD1; size: -; CDR3: ASSQPTGTISGANVLT
J: TRBJ2-3; V: TRBV4-3; D: -; size: once; CDR3: ASARDSSTDTQY
J: TRBJ1-2; V: TRBV19; D: -; size: few; CDR3: ASSTLGTDYGYT
J: TRBJ1-2; V: TRBV3-1/TRBV3-2; D: -; size: -; CDR3: ASSPRGARGYT
J: TRBJ2-5; V: TRBV6-2/TRBV6-3; D: -; size: once; CDR3: ASSSPPGKTQY
J: TRBJ1-6; V: TRBV28; D: -; size: -; CDR3: ASSSSTVGNSPLH
J: TRBJ2-7; V: TRBV28; D: TRBD2; size: -; CDR3: ASSLAGTSDYEQY
J: TRBJ2-1; V: TRBV11-2; D: TRBD1; size: -; CDR3: ASSLRGQGAISSYNEQF
J: TRBJ2-5; V: TRBV11-2; D: -; size: -; CDR3: ASSSTGYQETQY
J: TRBJ2-7; V: TRBV21-1; D: -; size: -; CDR3: ASSHQRKY
J: TRBJ2-7; V: TRBV5-1; D: -; size: -; CDR3: ASSADGQSYEQY
J: TRBJ2-7; V: TRBV9; D: -; size: -; CDR3: ASSPRGAGSYEQY
J: TRBJ2-7; V: TRBV7-9; D: -; size: -; CDR3: ASSPQAGPSYEQY
J: TRBJ2-2; V: TRBV5-1; D: -; size: -; CDR3: ASSSDTGELF
J: TRBJ2-7; V: TRBV7-9; D: -; size: -; CDR3: ASSLGFMKGDEQY
J: TRBJ1-3; V: TRBV4-3; D: TRBD1; size: few; CDR3: ASSPGTDSGNTIY
J: TRBJ2-7; V: TRBV4-1; D: TRBD1; size: -; CDR3: ASSYNSGQGAYEQY
J: TRBJ1-6; V: TRBV19; D: TRBD1; size: -; CDR3: ASSIAAGGSPLH
J: TRBJ1-5; V: TRBV27; D: TRBD1; size: once; CDR3: ASSLGDRGGNQPQH
J: TRBJ1-4; V: TRBV21-1; D: -; size: -; CDR3: ASSKEGQFGEKLF
J: TRBJ2-3; V: TRBV4-1; D: TRBD2; size: -; CDR3: ASSLRLAGAKSTDTQY
J: TRBJ2-7; V: TRBV6-2/TRBV6-3; D: TRBD2; size: -; CDR3: ASSGTSGRPWDEQY
J: TRBJ2-2; V: TRBV18; D: -; size: -; CDR3: ASSLSVTGELF
J: TRBJ1-2; V: TRBV30; D: -; size: -; CDR3: AWSVAVNYGYT
J: TRBJ2-7; V: TRBV7-8; D: -; size: -; CDR3: ASSSPSSPHEQY
J: TRBJ2-5; V: TRBV7-2; D: -; size: -; CDR3: ATAGDTLGAQY
J: TRBJ1-5; V: TRBV9; D: -; size: -; CDR3: ASSQAGSNQPQH
J: TRBJ1-6; V: TRBV7-2; D: -; size: -; CDR3: ASNRDTNNSPLH
J: TRBJ2-7; V: TRBV19; D: TRBD2; size: -; CDR3: ASSALAGHYEQY
J: TRBJ2-1; V: TRBV15; D: TRBD2; size: -; CDR3: ATSRRPGTIRNNEQF
J: TRBJ2-2; V: TRBV28; D: TRBD1; size: -; CDR3: ASRPGQGAGGELF
J: TRBJ2-2; V: TRBV18; D: -; size: -; CDR3: ASSLDSSGELF
J: TRBJ2-1; V: TRBV24-1; D: TRBD1; size: few; CDR3: ATSDRQGVPNEQF
J: TRBJ2-1; V: TRBV7-2; D: TRBD2; size: -; CDR3: ASSLTSGGYNEQF
J: TRBJ1-5; V: TRBV19; D: TRBD1; size: -; CDR3: ASSIAGTGDQPQH
J: TRBJ1-2; V: TRBV30; D: -; size: -; CDR3: AWTGRYGYT
J: TRBJ2-2; V: TRBV19; D: TRBD2; size: -; CDR3: ASRGLATTGELF
J: TRBJ2-2; V: TRBV6-5; D: TRBD2; size: -; CDR3: ASRRTSGETGELF
J: TRBJ1-1; V: TRBV7-2; D: -; size: -; CDR3: ASRGQGNTEAF
J: TRBJ2-3; V: TRBV6-2/TRBV6-3; D: TRBD2; size: once; CDR3: ASSYPGTSGRYSTDTQY
J: TRBJ2-7; V: TRBV6-2/TRBV6-3; D: TRBD2; size: -; CDR3: ASSYAQRGGYYEQY
J: TRBJ1-1; V: TRBV18; D: -; size: -; CDR3: ASEDRSNTEAF
J: TRBJ1-4; V: TRBV19; D: -; size: few; CDR3: ASSHPASLGKLF